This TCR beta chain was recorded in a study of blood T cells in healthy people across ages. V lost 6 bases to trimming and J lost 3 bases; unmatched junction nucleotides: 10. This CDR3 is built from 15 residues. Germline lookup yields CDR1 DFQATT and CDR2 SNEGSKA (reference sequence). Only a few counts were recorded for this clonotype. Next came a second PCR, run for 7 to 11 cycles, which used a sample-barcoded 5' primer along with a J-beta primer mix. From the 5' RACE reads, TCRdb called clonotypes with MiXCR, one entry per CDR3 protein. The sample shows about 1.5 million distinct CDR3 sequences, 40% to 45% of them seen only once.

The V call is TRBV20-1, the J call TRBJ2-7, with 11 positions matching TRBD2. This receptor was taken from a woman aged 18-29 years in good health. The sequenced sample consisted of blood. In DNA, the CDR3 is TGCAGTGCGAGGGTAACTAGCGGGAGTCTCTACGAGCAGTACTTC. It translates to CSARVTSGSLYEQYF.